Below, 10 T cell receptor beta chains from the same sample are listed, as sequenced in a study of blood T cell repertoires in COVID-19. Only in-frame clones appear in the TCRdb table, and some are missing; sequencing was by immunoSEQ multiplex PCR. The sample consists of some 200,000 clones, approximately 89% of them appearing once. Source material: peripheral blood. These receptors all come from a woman aged 40 to 50 with acute or convalescent COVID-19.

The genes are TRBV6-1 and TRBJ2-2; TRBD1 agrees at 8 bases. The V segment lost 7 bases and the J segment 7 bases; nucleotides outside the gene matches: 11. The CDR3 is 15 residues long. Germline V gene data show CDR1 as MNHNS and CDR2 as SASEGT. The CDR3 spells CASTNLGQGIGELFF. CDR3 sequence (DNA): TGTGCCAGCACTAACTTAGGACAGGGCATCGGGGAGCTGTTTTTT.

This sequence joins TRBV7-9 and TRBJ2-3; 9 bases are shared with TRBD2. The CDR3 has 17 residues. With 5 bases clipped from V and 4 bases from J, the junction kept 13 bases outside the gene matches. Germline V gene sequence: CDR1 SEHNR, CDR2 FQNEAQ (reference sequence). The CDR3 is CASSRGGGGAVADTQYF. As DNA, the CDR3 is TGTGCCAGCAGCCGGGGGGGCGGGGGGGCCGTGGCAGATACGCAGTATTTT.

This clone was recorded once. The gene calls are TRBV4-1 and TRBJ2-5; 12 bases fit TRBD2. The germline V gene encodes CDR1 MGHRA and CDR2 YSYEKL. V lost 4 bases and J lost 5; bases outside the gene matches: 14. This CDR3 region has 18 residues. The CDR3 region has the DNA TGCGCCAGCAGCCCCCCGAGGGGGTCTAGCGGGGGGGGTGAGACCCAGTACTTC. Its translation: CASSPPRGSSGGGETQYF.

This sequence joins TRBV5-1 and TRBJ1-1; 7 bases are shared with TRBD1. CDR3 length: 16 residues. Germline loops: CDR1 SGHRS, CDR2 YFSETQ. The junction had 13 bases not matched to a gene; V was cut back by 3 bases and J by 5 bases. The CDR3 sequence: CASSYEGGQRWTEAFF. CDR3 nucleotide sequence: TGCGCCAGCAGCTATGAGGGGGGACAGAGATGGACTGAAGCTTTCTTT.

This clone was observed once. The V gene is TRBV19, the J gene TRBJ2-1, with 7 nucleotides matching TRBD1. With 7 bases clipped from V and 2 bases from J, the junction kept 8 bases outside the gene matches. Germline loops: CDR1 LNHDA, CDR2 SQIVND (reference sequence). The CDR3 runs 15 residues. The CDR3 is CASTIGDSPYNEQFF. The CDR3 nucleotides read TGTGCCAGTACTATTGGGGACAGTCCCTACAATGAGCAGTTCTTC.

This clone came up many times. This chain joins TRBV4-1 and TRBJ2-2; D unclear. Germline-derived CDR1 and CDR2 are MGHRA and YSYEKL. V was pared by 3 bases and J by 4 bases, with 9 bases between. The CDR3 runs 14 residues. The CDR3 sequence: CASSHLTGTGELFF. CDR3 nucleotide sequence: TGCGCCAGCAGCCATTTAACTGGCACCGGGGAGCTGTTTTTT.

The V gene is TRBV5-1, the J gene TRBJ2-3; possibly TRBD1 for D (5 bases). Per germline, CDR1 SGHRS and CDR2 YFSETQ. The CDR3 has 14 amino acids. The V end was cut by 1 base, the J end by 6 bases, with 12 bases between. The CDR3 coding sequence is TGCGCCAGCAGCTTGAATCAGGGCCAGGATACGCAGTATTTT. It specifies CASSLNQGQDTQYF.

V is TRBV6-5 and J is TRBJ1-2; 9 bases match TRBD1. The germline gives CDR1 MNHEY, CDR2 SVGAGI. The CDR3 loop spans 11 amino acids. V shed 11 bases and J 8 bases; nucleotides not matched to a gene: 6. The CDR3 spells CAGRTGDGYTF. CDR3 nucleotides: TGTGCCGGACGGACAGGGGACGGCTACACCTTC.

The chain carries TRBV30 and TRBJ1-1; perhaps TRBD1 as D (5 bases). Germline V gives CDR1 GTSNPN, CDR2 SVGIG (reference sequence). V was shortened by 3 bases and J by 10 bases, with 18 bases between the two germline ends. The CDR3 contains 13 residues. CDR3 protein: CAWSLGGETRAFF. CDR3 DNA sequence: TGTGCCTGGAGCCTGGGGGGGGAGACGCGAGCTTTCTTT.

Only one count was recorded for this clone. This chain uses TRBV7-2 with TRBJ2-3; 15 positions agree with TRBD2. The CDR3 is 16 amino acids. The trim removed 5 bases at V and 4 bases at J, leaving 4 bases unmatched. CDR1 SGHTA and CDR2 FQGNSA come from the germline V gene. CDR3 sequence: CASSLGLAGGPDTQYF. In DNA, the CDR3 is TGTGCCAGCAGCCTCGGACTAGCGGGGGGGCCAGATACGCAGTATTTT.